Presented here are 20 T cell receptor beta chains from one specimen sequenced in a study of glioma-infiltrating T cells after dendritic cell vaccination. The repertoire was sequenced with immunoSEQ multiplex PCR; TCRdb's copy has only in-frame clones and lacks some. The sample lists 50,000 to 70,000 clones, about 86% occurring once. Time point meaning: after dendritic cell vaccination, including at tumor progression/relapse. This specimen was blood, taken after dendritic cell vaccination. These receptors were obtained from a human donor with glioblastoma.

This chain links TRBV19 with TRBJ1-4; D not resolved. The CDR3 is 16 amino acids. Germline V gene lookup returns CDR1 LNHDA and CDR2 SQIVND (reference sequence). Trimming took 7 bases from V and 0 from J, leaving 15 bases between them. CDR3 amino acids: CASNIAGSPTNEKLFF. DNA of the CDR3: TGTGCCAGTAATATCGCAGGCTCGCCAACTAATGAAAAACTGTTTTTT.

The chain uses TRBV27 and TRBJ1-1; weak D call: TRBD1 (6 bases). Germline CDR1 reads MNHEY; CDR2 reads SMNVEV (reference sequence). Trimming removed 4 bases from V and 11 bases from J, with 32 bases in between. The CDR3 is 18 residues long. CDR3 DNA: TGTGCCAGCAGTTCGACCCGAACCTTTTACCGGGACAATCGACTGGCTTTCTTT. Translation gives CASSSTRTFYRDNRLAFF.

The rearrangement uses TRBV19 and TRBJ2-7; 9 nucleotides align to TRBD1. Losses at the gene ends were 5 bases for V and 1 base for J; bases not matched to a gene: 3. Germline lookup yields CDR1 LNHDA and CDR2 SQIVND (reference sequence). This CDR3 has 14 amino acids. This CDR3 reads CASSAGQGSYEQYF. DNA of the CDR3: TGTGCCAGTAGTGCGGGACAGGGATCCTACGAGCAGTACTTC.

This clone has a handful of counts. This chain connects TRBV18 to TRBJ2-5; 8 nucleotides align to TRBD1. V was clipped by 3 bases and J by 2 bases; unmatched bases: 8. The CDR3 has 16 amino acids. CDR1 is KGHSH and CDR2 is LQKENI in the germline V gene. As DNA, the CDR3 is TGTGCCAGCTCACCCCCCAACCGGGACAGGCAAGAGACCCAGTACTTC. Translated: CASSPPNRDRQETQYF.

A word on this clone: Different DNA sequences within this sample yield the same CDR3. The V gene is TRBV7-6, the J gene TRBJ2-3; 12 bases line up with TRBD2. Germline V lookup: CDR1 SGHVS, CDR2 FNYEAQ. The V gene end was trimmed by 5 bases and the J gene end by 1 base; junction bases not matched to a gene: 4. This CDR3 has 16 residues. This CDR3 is CASSPRTSGGTDTQYF. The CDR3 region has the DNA TGTGCCAGCAGCCCGAGGACTAGCGGGGGCACAGATACGCAGTATTTT.

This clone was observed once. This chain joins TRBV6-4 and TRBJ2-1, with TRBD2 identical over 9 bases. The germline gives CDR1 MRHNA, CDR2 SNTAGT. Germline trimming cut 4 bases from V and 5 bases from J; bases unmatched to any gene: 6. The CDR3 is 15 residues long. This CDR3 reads CASSVSGTSNNEQFF. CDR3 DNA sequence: TGTGCCAGCAGTGTCTCCGGGACTAGCAACAATGAGCAGTTCTTC.

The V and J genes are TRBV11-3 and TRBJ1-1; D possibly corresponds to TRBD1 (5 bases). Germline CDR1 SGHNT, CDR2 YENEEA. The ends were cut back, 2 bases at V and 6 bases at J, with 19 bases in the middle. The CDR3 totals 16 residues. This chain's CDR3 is CASSLSPTGGRPEAFF. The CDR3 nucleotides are TGTGCCAGCAGCTTAAGTCCCACCGGGGGGAGGCCTGAAGCTTTCTTT.

CDR3 sequence: CAWSAGTGDSSQHF. The CDR3 DNA is TGTGCCTGGAGCGCTGGGACTGGCGATTCGTCCCAGCATTTT. The J gene is TRBJ1-5, the V gene TRBV30; D is perhaps TRBD1 (5 bases). The germline V gene encodes CDR1 GTSNPN and CDR2 SVGIG (reference sequence). The CDR3 totals 14 residues. V dropped 3 bases and J dropped 11 bases, with 20 bases sitting between them. Full variable domain (rest looked up from reference TRBV30 and TRBJ1-5): SQTIHQWPATLVQPVGSPLSLECTVEGTSNPNLYWYRQAAGRGLQLLFYSVGIGQISSEVPQNLSASRPQDRQFILSSKKLLLSDSGFYLCAWSAGTGDSSQHFGDGTRLSIL.

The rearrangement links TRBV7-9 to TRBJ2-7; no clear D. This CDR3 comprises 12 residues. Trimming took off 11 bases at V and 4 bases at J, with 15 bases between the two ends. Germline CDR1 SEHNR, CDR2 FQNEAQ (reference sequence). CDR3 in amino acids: CALGQGEYEQYF. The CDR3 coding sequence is TGTGCCCTCGGCCAAGGAGAGTACGAGCAGTACTTC.

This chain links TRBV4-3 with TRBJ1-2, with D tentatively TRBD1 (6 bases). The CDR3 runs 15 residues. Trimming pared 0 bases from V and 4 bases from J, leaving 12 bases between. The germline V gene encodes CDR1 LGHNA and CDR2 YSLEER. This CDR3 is CASSQDRGEGYGYTF. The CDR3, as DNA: TGCGCCAGCAGCCAAGACAGGGGAGAGGGCTATGGCTACACCTTC.

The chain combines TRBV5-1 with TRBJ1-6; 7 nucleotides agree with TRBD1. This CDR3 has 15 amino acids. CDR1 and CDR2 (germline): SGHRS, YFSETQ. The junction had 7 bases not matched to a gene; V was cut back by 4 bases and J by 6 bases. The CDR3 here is CASSMGTATNSPLHF. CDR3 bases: TGCGCCAGCAGCATGGGGACAGCGACTAATTCACCCCTCCACTTT.

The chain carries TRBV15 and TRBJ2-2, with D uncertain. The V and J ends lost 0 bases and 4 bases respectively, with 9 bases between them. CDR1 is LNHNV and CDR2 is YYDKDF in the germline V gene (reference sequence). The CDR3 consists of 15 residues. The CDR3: CATSRDKQPTGELFF. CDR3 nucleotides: TGTGCCACCAGCAGAGATAAACAACCCACCGGGGAGCTGTTTTTT.

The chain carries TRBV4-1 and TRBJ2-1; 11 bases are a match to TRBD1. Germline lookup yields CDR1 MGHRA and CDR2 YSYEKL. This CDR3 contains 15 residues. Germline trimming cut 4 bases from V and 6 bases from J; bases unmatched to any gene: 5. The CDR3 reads CASSLRDRGSNEQFF. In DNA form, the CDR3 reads TGCGCCAGCAGCCTCCGGGACAGGGGGTCCAATGAGCAGTTCTTC.

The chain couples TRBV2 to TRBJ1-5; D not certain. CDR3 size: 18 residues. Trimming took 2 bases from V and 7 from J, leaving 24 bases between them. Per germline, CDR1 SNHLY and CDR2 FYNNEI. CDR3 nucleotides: TGTGCCAGCAGTGAATATTCGGTTAGGTTCACAACTATACAGCCCCAGCATTTT. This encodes CASSEYSVRFTTIQPQHF.

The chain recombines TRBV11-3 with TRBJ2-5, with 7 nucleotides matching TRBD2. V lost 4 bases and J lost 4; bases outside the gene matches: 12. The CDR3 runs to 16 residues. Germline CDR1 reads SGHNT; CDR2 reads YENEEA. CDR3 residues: CASSSGGTGEGETQYF. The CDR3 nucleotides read TGTGCCAGCAGCTCCGGGGGGACGGGAGAGGGAGAGACCCAGTACTTC.

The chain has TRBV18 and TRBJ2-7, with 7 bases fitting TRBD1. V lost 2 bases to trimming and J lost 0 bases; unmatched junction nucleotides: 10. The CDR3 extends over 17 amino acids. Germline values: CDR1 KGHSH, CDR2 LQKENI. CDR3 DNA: TGTGCCAGCTCACCAAGTTCAATCCGGGACAGCTCCTACGAGCAGTACTTC. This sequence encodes CASSPSSIRDSSYEQYF.

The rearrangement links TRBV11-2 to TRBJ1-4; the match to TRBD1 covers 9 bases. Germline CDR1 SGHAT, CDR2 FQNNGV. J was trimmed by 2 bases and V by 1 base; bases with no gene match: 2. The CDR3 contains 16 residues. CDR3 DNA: TGTGCCAGCAGCTTAGTACAGGGGGCGACTAATGAAAAACTGTTTTTT. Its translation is CASSLVQGATNEKLFF.

The CDR3 DNA is TGTGCCAGCAGCTTACAGGGGGCGAGGTCAAGGACCGGGGAGCTGTTTTTT. Its translation is CASSLQGARSRTGELFF. The chain has TRBV7-9 and TRBJ2-2; 8 positions match TRBD1. The CDR3 totals 17 residues. CDR1 is SEHNR, CDR2 FQNEAQ, per germline (reference sequence). J was trimmed by 5 bases and V by 2 bases; bases with no gene match: 10.

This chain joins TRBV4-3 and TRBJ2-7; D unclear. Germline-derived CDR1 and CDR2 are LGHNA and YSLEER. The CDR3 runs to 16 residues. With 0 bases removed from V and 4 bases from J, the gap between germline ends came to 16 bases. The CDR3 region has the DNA TGCGCCAGCAGCCAAGATACACAGACCCCACATTACGAGCAGTACTTC. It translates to CASSQDTQTPHYEQYF.

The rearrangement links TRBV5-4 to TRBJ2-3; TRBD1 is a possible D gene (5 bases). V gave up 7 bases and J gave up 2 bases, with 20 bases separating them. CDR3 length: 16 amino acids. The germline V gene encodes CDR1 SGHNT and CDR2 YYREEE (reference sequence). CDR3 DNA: TGTGCCAGCGGGGTCTTAGTACAGGCAGACACAGATACGCAGTATTTT. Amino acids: CASGVLVQADTDTQYF.